The sequence of this T cell receptor beta chain was determined in a study of CD8+ T cells in alopecia areata. Study in general: Each of the treated patients was given oral tofacitinib, 5 to 10 mg twice daily, for moderate-to-severe alopecia areata. Study-wide results and limits: There were also resident alphabeta T cells of normal skin sequenced in scalp samples.

Treatment meaning: oral pan-JAK inhibitor, 5-10 mg twice daily. RNA, once extracted, was reverse transcribed into cDNA for use as the sequencing template. The repertoire was sequenced with immunoSEQ multiplex PCR; TCRdb's copy has only in-frame clones and lacks some. The data hold 60,000 to 85,000 clones, with approximately 66% observed a single time. There are 14 residues in the CDR3. Losses at the gene ends were 2 bases for V and 9 bases for J; bases not matched to a gene: 7. Germline V gene lookup returns CDR1 SGHVS and CDR2 FNYEAQ. A word on this clone: Its antigen is still unknown.

The sequence was collected from a human donor with alopecia areata. The specimen was CD8+ T cells sorted from blood, collected at week 24, from a patient treated with tofacitinib. J is TRBJ2-1 and V is TRBV7-6; TRBD2 matches 7 bases. CDR3 in amino acids: CASSLLESGTEQFF. CDR3 nucleotides: TGTGCCAGCAGCTTACTTGAAAGCGGGACTGAGCAGTTCTTC.